This T cell receptor (beta chain) emerged from a study of radiotherapy plus CTLA-4 blockade in lung cancer. Study information: Objective response rate was more than 15%; disease control rate, around 33%.

Study-level points and caveats: Expansion of tumor-derived TCR clones was observed in blood after radiotherapy plus ipilimumab. Best predicting response, reportedly, were early blood T cell clone dynamics, with interferon-beta.

Worth noting for this clone: Its cognate antigen is unknown.

The CDR3 is 12 amino acids. J lost 16 bases, V lost 9 bases, and 15 bases had no gene match. From germline, CDR1 is MDHEN and CDR2 SYDVKM. Assay: immunoSEQ multiplex PCR; the TCRdb copy retains only in-frame clones and omits some. This sample has 90,000 to 100,000 clones, with about 70% found just once. Ipilimumab CTLA-4 blockade and focal radiation were given to patients with chemo-refractory metastatic non-small-cell lung cancer. This receptor was taken from a human donor with non-small cell lung cancer who had a partial response to radiotherapy plus ipilimumab. Some clones in this sample may be carry-over from other donors' samples. Sequenced here: peripheral blood, sampled from a patient treated with radiotherapy plus ipilimumab. The V and J genes are TRBV28 and TRBJ1-5, with 7 bases aligning to TRBD1. The CDR3 protein is CASAPTTGMGHF. The CDR3 nucleotides read TGTGCCAGTGCTCCGACGACAGGGATGGGTCATTTT.